This T cell receptor (beta chain) appears in the sequencing data of a study of blood T cell repertoires in COVID-19. The overall study: Spain, Italy and the United States supplied samples that represented acute and convalescent COVID-19.

Measured with immunoSEQ multiplex PCR; TCRdb has only the in-frame clones, and not every one. The sample holds approximately 180,000 clones; 80% to 90% are singletons and the top ten take 9.5% to 13%. This clonotype originated in a human donor with active or convalescent COVID-19. The donor label of this sample is uncertain. Source material: peripheral blood.

The CDR3 bases are TGTGCCAGCAGCCAGCGGACGCAAAACTATGGCTACACCTTC. Translation: CASSQRTQNYGYTF. The chain carries TRBV7-9 and TRBJ1-2; unclear D gene. Trimming left V 5 bases short and J 2 bases short, with 12 bases between. The CDR3 extends over 14 amino acids. Germline assignment: CDR1 SEHNR and CDR2 FQNEAQ (reference sequence). Variable domain in full (rest from reference TRBV7-9 and TRBJ1-2): DTGVSQNPRHKITKRGQNVTFRCDPISEHNRLYWYRQTLGQGPEFLTYFQNEAQLEKSRLLSDRFSAERPKGSFSTLEIQRTEQGDSAMYLCASSQRTQNYGYTFGSGTRLTVV.